This T cell receptor (beta chain) was identified in a study of blood T cell repertoires in COVID-19. Overall study context: Italy, Spain and the United States were the sources of the convalescent and acute COVID-19 samples. Sources were T cells, B-cell-depleted T cells, or PBMCs; the material itself was cDNA or gDNA.

Per the authors' pipeline: Researchers report that nucleated cell counts were estimated from reference gene primer amplification. Sequenced by immunoSEQ multiplex PCR; TCRdb stores in-frame clones only, minus some. V and J calls and clone size are as listed in that table; D and trimming were resolved from the DNA. The table lists 120,000 or so clones, 70% to 80% of them singletons. Germline V gives CDR1 ENHRY, CDR2 SYGVKD. V was pared by 6 bases and J by 3 bases, with 5 bases of the junction left unmatched. This CDR3 has 15 residues. The source of this sequence is a man aged 40-50 years with active or convalescent COVID-19. This sequence joins TRBV10-3 and TRBJ2-7; the match to TRBD2 covers 13 bases. Sample: peripheral blood. Here the CDR3 DNA reads TGTGCCATCAGGGGGACTAGCGGGACCTTCTACGAGCAGTACTTC. Translated, it gives CAIRGTSGTFYEQYF.